This TCR beta chain is drawn from a study of breast tumors, draining lymph nodes, adjacent tissues. Findings and limits, study-wide: Findings are consistent with lymph node origin and intratumoral expansion of most tumor T cells.

CDR1 is DFQATT, CDR2 SNEGSKA, per germline (reference sequence). This CDR3 has 17 amino acids. Germline trimming cut 3 bases from V and 3 bases from J; bases unmatched to any gene: 12. Samples came from axillary lymph nodes draining the breast cancer. TCRdb re-derived calls from the multiplex PCR reads in MiXCR, one entry per CDR3 protein. The table records 190,000 or so distinct CDR3 sequences, 31% of them present only once. In its sample, this clonotype was seen a few times. What it binds is unknown. A much larger clonotype is one base distant, so this may be a read error. The TCR comes from a female donor with breast cancer. Some clones in this sample may be carry-over from other donors' samples. The chain couples TRBV20-1 to TRBJ2-7; 12 bases line up with TRBD1. Specimen: axillary lymph node tissue. DNA for the CDR3: TGCAGTGCTAGTGGGACAGGGGGCTCCCCTCAGGGCTACGAGCAGTACTTC. Its protein is CSASGTGGSPQGYEQYF.